Each of the 9 T cell receptor beta chains below was sequenced from the same sample in a study of shared T cell receptors in the human thymus. Libraries were prepared by immunoSEQ multiplex PCR; TCRdb keeps only in-frame clonotypes and omits some of them. The table records about 660,000 clones, roughly 90% of them present only once. In addition, the sample was reused for a study of human thymus T cells.

The sequenced sample consisted of thymocytes. Receptors were obtained from a boy younger than two with a congenital heart defect.

The chain uses TRBV14 and TRBJ2-7; 9 nucleotides align to TRBD1. The J segment lost 7 bases and the V segment lost 4 bases, leaving 8 bases of the junction unmatched. The CDR3 totals 14 residues. Per germline, CDR1 SGHDN and CDR2 FVKESK. The CDR3 is CASSRGTGTGEQYF. The DNA for the CDR3 is TGTGCCAGCAGCCGCGGGACAGGGACAGGGGAGCAGTACTTC.

This clone showed up just once. J is TRBJ2-1 and V is TRBV27; D may be TRBD1 (6 bases). This CDR3 is built from 11 residues. V was pared by 7 bases and J by 9 bases, with 10 bases between. CDR1 is MNHEY, CDR2 SMNVEV, per germline (reference sequence). CDR3 in amino acids: CASTQDSEQFF. As DNA, the CDR3 is TGTGCCAGCACACAGGACAGTGAGCAGTTCTTC.

V gene TRBV5-1 combines with J gene TRBJ2-7; 7 bases line up with TRBD2. Germline CDR1 and CDR2: SGHRS and YFSETQ. The CDR3 totals 16 residues. Unmatched junction bases numbered 6, after V lost 0 bases and J lost 0 bases. The CDR3 bases are TGCGCCAGCAGCTTGGGGGCAGCGGGGCCCTCCTACGAGCAGTACTTC. Translating gives CASSLGAAGPSYEQYF.

This chain uses TRBV7-2 with TRBJ1-2, with 7 bases that match TRBD1. The CDR3 covers 15 residues. CDR1 and CDR2 (germline): SGHTA, FQGNSA. V lost 1 base to trimming and J lost 4 bases; unmatched junction nucleotides: 6. The CDR3 nucleotides read TGTGCCAGCAGCTTAGGTTTTGGGGACAGCTATGGCTACACCTTC. Protein: CASSLGFGDSYGYTF.

The V gene is TRBV5-1, the J gene TRBJ1-4; D might be TRBD1 (6 bases). CDR3 length: 17 amino acids. Germline V gene data show CDR1 as SGHRS and CDR2 as YFSETQ. The V end was cut by 1 base, the J end by 0 bases, with 13 bases between. The CDR3 DNA follows: TGCGCCAGCAGCTTGAGGCAGGGGTTTGCAACTAATGAAAAACTGTTTTTT. Its translation is CASSLRQGFATNEKLFF.

The rearrangement uses TRBV5-1 and TRBJ2-3, with 9 nucleotides matching TRBD2. V was pared by 7 bases and J by 7 bases, with 16 bases of the junction left unmatched. The CDR3 extends over 16 amino acids. Per the germline V gene, CDR1 is SGHRS and CDR2 is YFSETQ. The CDR3 nucleotides are TGCGCCAGCGGACAATTCGTGCGGGAGGGCCGCCATACGCAGTATTTT. Residues: CASGQFVREGRHTQYF.

Concerning this clone itself: An end of the junction differs from the germline gene, which may be a read error. J is TRBJ2-2 and V is TRBV14, with 14 bases matching TRBD2. The CDR3 runs to 18 residues. The germline CDR1 and CDR2 sequences are SGHDN and FVKESK. As DNA, the CDR3 is TGTGCCAGCAGTCAAGGAGGACTAGCGGGAGGTTGGACCGGGGAGCTGTTTTTT. Protein product: CASSQGGLAGGWTGELFF.

V is TRBV4-3 and J is TRBJ2-1, with D unclear. The V end was cut by 1 base, the J end by 9 bases, with 10 bases between. Germline CDR1 reads LGHNA; CDR2 reads YSLEER. This CDR3 region has 13 residues. DNA of the CDR3: TGCGCCAGCAGCCAAGGCCTAAGTAGTGAGCAGTTCTTC. It translates to CASSQGLSSEQFF.

The chain couples TRBV28 to TRBJ2-3; 7 bases are shared with TRBD1. The CDR3 contains 13 residues. After removal of 8 bases from V and 2 bases from J, the junction contained 4 bases not matched to a gene. Germline V lookup: CDR1 MDHEN, CDR2 SYDVKM. The CDR3 is CASSEGATDTQYF. The CDR3 bases are TGTGCCAGCTCCGAGGGGGCCACAGATACGCAGTATTTT.